Below, one T cell receptor beta chain is given with its context. The repertoire was sequenced with immunoSEQ multiplex PCR; TCRdb's copy has only in-frame clones and lacks some. The sample contains under 130,000 clones, around 91% of which appear only once. This sample was included in a study of T cell responses to AZD1222 COVID-19 vaccine. Background on the study: Pooling was applied to second doses at about 4 or about 12 weeks.

Material: peripheral blood, obtained on day 0 of AZD1222 vaccination. The receptor comes from an adult in good health.

Here the CDR3 DNA reads TGTGCCAGCAGGGACCGGGGACAGCCCCAGCATTTT. This codes for CASRDRGQPQHF. The chain couples TRBV2 to TRBJ1-5; D gene uncertain. The CDR3 totals 12 residues. V lost 6 bases and J lost 7, with 10 bases in between. Looked up from germline, CDR1 is SNHLY and CDR2 is FYNNEI.